This TCR beta chain comes out of a study of blood T cell repertoires in COVID-19 (TCRdb year 2020). Concerning the study at large: Collaborator samples came from the United States, Italy and Spain and covered acute and convalescent phases of COVID-19. The repertoires were released in a freely available public database meant as a resource for research on the immune response to SARS-CoV-2. A de-identified subject ID, COVID-19 status, age in years and sex were almost always included in the sample metadata. The samples were drawn from the first 160 participants of the ongoing ImmuneRACE study and from about 1,200 subjects provided by 6 global collaborators. The material from the prospective study consisted of cDNA or gDNA derived from T cells, B-cell-depleted T cells, or PBMCs. Where HLA class I and class II types were available, the types were taken from metadata supplied by the sample provider, not from assay-based typing. Subjects who had been exposed to COVID-19, were actively infected with it, or had recovered from it provided the deeply sampled blood TCRbeta repertoires that made up the dataset. Study-wide findings and limitations: The amount of clinical and demographic metadata varied by source and participant and was provided uncurated.

Trimming leaves V shorter by 4 bases and J shorter by 2 bases, with the junction holding 10 bases beyond the gene matches. The germline V gene gives CDR1 as LGHNA and CDR2 as YSLEER. There are 17 amino acids in the CDR3, from cysteine to phenylalanine inclusive. The sequence is cut down to CDR3 DNA, 51 bases in frame from base 1. At one collaborating source in Seattle, patients were enrolled during active infection and were followed longitudinally through the course of disease. The collaborating institutions used their own protocols to collect whole blood in K2EDTA tubes. For TCRbeta analysis, collaborator samples were shipped as frozen whole blood, as isolated PBMCs, or as DNA extracted from either sample type. Concerning this clone itself: It has no known antigen specificity. Per-base qualities were not stored, and no clone one base away is much larger.

The immunoSEQ Assay, a bias-controlled multiplex PCR, was used to amplify TCRbeta CDR3 regions from genomic DNA. Concerning the study's data processing: The number of nucleated cells in each sample was estimated by amplification of reference gene primers within the assay. Sequence reads were collapsed and filtered to measure the absolute abundance of every unique TCRbeta CDR3 rearrangement. For each sample, productive Simpson clonality was calculated by taking the square root of Simpson's diversity index across productive rearrangements. TCRdb retrieved this table from immuneACCESS and kept in-frame rearrangements only. Not all clones are present; in checked studies, unresolved V genes account for under half, and no reason is known for the remainder. Clone size and the V and J calls come from that table; the DNA yielded D and trimming. The sample table holds approximately 250,000 clones, of which about 82% were seen once. The ten largest make up roughly 6.2% of the sample.

The material sequenced was peripheral blood. The TCR was taken from a woman older than 75 with COVID-19, enrolled during active disease. The sequence joins TRBV4-3 to TRBJ2-3; a stretch of 9 junction bases matches TRBD2. The nucleotide sequence is TGCGCCAGCAGCCGCTCAGCTAGCGGGGTTATCACAGATACGCAGTATTTT. Its translation reads: CASSRSASGVITDTQYF.